Below, 4 T cell receptor beta chains from the same sample are listed, as sequenced in a study of Tregs in tolerant kidney transplant recipients. The repertoire was sequenced with immunoSEQ multiplex PCR; TCRdb's copy has only in-frame clones and lacks some. The sample table sets out more than 30,000 clones. The starting material was CD8+ T cells from blood, obtained before the transplant. The receptors here all came from a human donor who received a combined kidney and bone marrow transplant.

CDR3 DNA (partial): TGCAGCGTTTTGGTCTCGCGGGATTGGTTCGAG. Protein product: CSVLVSRDWFE. The whole CDR3 is CSVLVSRDWFEQYF. The V gene is TRBV29-1, the J gene TRBJ2-7, with D maybe TRBD2 (6 bases). Read coverage stops 3 residues before the CDR3 terminus; the germline J gene supplies the remainder. V dropped 5 bases and J dropped 6 bases, with 20 bases sitting between them. CDR1 and CDR2 from the germline V gene are SQVTM and ANQGSEA. This CDR3 is 14 amino acids long.

About this clone itself: The read stops 3 residues short of the end of the CDR3; the missing end is completed from the germline J gene. The J gene is TRBJ2-1, the V gene TRBV19; 7 positions match TRBD2. The CDR3 consists of 13 residues. Germline loops: CDR1 LNHDA, CDR2 SQIVND (reference sequence). The J segment lost 4 bases and the V segment lost 5 bases, leaving 2 bases of the junction unmatched. The CDR3 sequence is CASSASGYNEQFF. Incomplete CDR3 DNA: TGTGCCAGTAGTGCTAGCGGTTACAATGAG.

This clone is labeled medium-sized based on frequency. The read is 3 residues too short to cover the CDR3 end, so that end is filled in from the germline J gene. The chain couples TRBV12-3 or TRBV12-4 to TRBJ2-1; 11 bases map to TRBD1. The CDR3 loop spans 19 amino acids. V trimming: 1 base; J trimming: 9 bases; junction bases outside the gene matches: 17. The DNA read from the CDR3 is TGTGCCAGCAGTTTAGAGTGGGGACAGGGGGGTCTCCTGTCGGGTGAG. It encodes CASSLEWGQGGLLSGE. The full CDR3 is CASSLEWGQGGLLSGEQFF.

In the case of this clone: From the germline J gene comes the end of the CDR3, since the read stops 3 residues before it. The chain has TRBV5-1 and TRBJ2-4; D gene ambiguous. Germline CDR1 is SGHRS and CDR2 is YFSETQ. The CDR3 sequence is 12 residues long. The CDR3 bases that were read are TGCGCCAGCAGCTTGGAGGGCAGCTTT. This sequence encodes CASSLEGSF. The CDR3 in full is CASSLEGSFQYF.